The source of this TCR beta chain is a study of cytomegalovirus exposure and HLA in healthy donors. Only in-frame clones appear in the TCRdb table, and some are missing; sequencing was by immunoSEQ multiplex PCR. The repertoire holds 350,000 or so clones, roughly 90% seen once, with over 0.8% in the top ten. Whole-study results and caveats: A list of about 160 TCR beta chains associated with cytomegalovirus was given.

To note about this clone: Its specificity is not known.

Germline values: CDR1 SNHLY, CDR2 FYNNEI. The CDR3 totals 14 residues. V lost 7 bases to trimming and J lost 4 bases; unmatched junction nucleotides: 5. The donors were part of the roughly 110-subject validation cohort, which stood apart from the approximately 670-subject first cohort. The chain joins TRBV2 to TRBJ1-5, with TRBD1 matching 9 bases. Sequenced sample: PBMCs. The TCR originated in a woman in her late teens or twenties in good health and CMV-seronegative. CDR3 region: CASTVTGGNQPQHF. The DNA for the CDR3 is TGTGCCAGCACCGTGACAGGGGGGAATCAGCCCCAGCATTTT.